The rows below give T cell receptor beta chains drawn from one sample of a study of blood T cell repertoires in COVID-19. The assay was immunoSEQ multiplex PCR, and TCRdb's table has in-frame clones only and misses some. The sample has about 300,000 clones; roughly 90% are singletons. The specimen was PBMCs or T cells enriched from blood (not recorded which). The source of these receptors is a woman aged 25 to 45 who had recovered from COVID-19. CDR3s include the opening cysteine and the closing phenylalanine or tryptophan. The order of the fields is V gene, J gene, D gene, clone size, CDR3 protein, CDR3 DNA. The D gene is left open where the match is weak. The size entry is marked missing in some rows and otherwise reads once, few, many or a size class.

>TRBV27|TRBJ1-2|NA|NA
CASTNDRHGYTF
TGTGCCAGCACCAACGACAGGCATGGCTACACCTTC
>TRBV19|TRBJ1-1|TRBD1|NA
CASSRIRDRANTEAFF
TGTGCCAGTAGCAGAATCCGGGACAGGGCGAACACTGAAGCTTTCTTT
>TRBV28|TRBJ2-7|TRBD1|NA
CASRPTGALHYEQYF
TGTGCCAGCAGGCCGACAGGGGCCCTCCACTACGAGCAGTACTTC
>TRBV5-1|TRBJ1-1|NA|NA
CASSFLDLNTEAFF
TGCGCCAGCAGCTTTTTAGATTTGAACACTGAAGCTTTCTTT
>TRBV7-3|TRBJ1-1|TRBD1|once
CASSSNRGMNTEAFF
TGTGCCAGCAGCTCAAACAGGGGGATGAACACTGAAGCTTTCTTT
>TRBV19|TRBJ2-3|NA|NA
CASNGVAGMGDTQYF
TGTGCCAGTAATGGGGTGGCGGGAATGGGAGATACGCAGTATTTT
>TRBV19|TRBJ2-7|TRBD1|NA
CASSILTGQGSSYEQYF
TGTGCCAGTAGTATTCTGACTGGACAGGGAAGTAGCTACGAGCAGTACTTC
>TRBV28|TRBJ2-5|NA|NA
CASRVAKETQYF
TGTGCCAGCAGGGTAGCAAAAGAGACCCAGTACTTC
>TRBV28|TRBJ1-5|NA|NA
CASSTIGAYSNQPQHF
TGTGCCAGCAGTACTATAGGGGCTTATAGCAATCAGCCCCAGCATTTT
>TRBV10-3|TRBJ1-3|NA|NA
CAISGRNGNTIYF
TGTGCCATCAGCGGTCGAAATGGAAACACCATATATTTT
>TRBV25-1|TRBJ2-5|NA|NA
CASSEGGAGFQETQYF
TGTGCCAGCAGTGAAGGGGGGGCGGGGTTCCAAGAGACCCAGTACTTC
>TRBV5-1|TRBJ1-2|NA|NA
CASSLGSGGNYGYTF
TGCGCCAGCAGCTTGGGTTCGGGGGGCAACTATGGCTACACCTTC
>TRBV5-1|TRBJ2-3|TRBD1|NA
CASSFTGGTDTQYF
TGCGCCAGCAGCTTTACAGGGGGCACAGATACGCAGTATTTT
>TRBV12-3/TRBV12-4|TRBJ2-1|NA|NA
CASSSAAPEQFF
TGTGCCAGCAGTTCCGCGGCGCCAGAGCAGTTCTTC
>TRBV10-3|TRBJ1-2|NA|NA
CAARNPDRDFKGGYTF
TGTGCCGCACGGAACCCAGACCGGGACTTTAAGGGTGGCTACACCTTC
>TRBV10-3|TRBJ2-1|NA|NA
CAISGGSGELEQFF
TGTGCCATCAGTGGAGGGTCGGGAGAACTTGAGCAGTTCTTC
>TRBV28|TRBJ2-7|NA|NA
CASSSLVSSYEQYF
TGTGCCAGCAGTTCTCTAGTAAGCTCCTACGAGCAGTACTTC
>TRBV7-2|TRBJ2-7|TRBD1|NA
CASSFGQGEQYF
TGTGCCAGCAGCTTCGGACAGGGTGAGCAGTACTTC
>TRBV7-9|TRBJ1-2|TRBD1|NA
CASRKSRDRDHYGYTF
TGTGCCAGCAGGAAGTCCCGGGACAGGGATCACTATGGCTACACCTTC
>TRBV5-4|TRBJ2-3|TRBD2|NA
CASSHGGRDGTDTQYF
TGTGCCAGCAGCCATGGGGGGAGGGATGGCACAGATACGCAGTATTTT
>TRBV30|TRBJ1-2|NA|once
CAWSGEGVGYTF
TGTGCCTGGAGTGGGGAAGGGGTTGGCTACACCTTC
>TRBV5-4|TRBJ1-2|NA|NA
CASSRGTSQGYGYTF
TGTGCCAGCAGCCGAGGGACATCCCAGGGATATGGCTACACCTTC
>TRBV27|TRBJ2-2|TRBD2|NA
CASHPSGNTGELFF
TGTGCCAGTCATCCTAGCGGGAACACCGGGGAGCTGTTTTTT
>TRBV19|TRBJ2-5|NA|NA
CASSRTPGETQYF
TGTGCCAGTAGTCGGACCCCGGGGGAGACCCAGTACTTC
>TRBV5-8|TRBJ1-2|NA|NA
CASSSTRGYYGYTF
TGTGCCAGCAGCAGTACGCGGGGGTACTATGGCTACACCTTC
>TRBV2|TRBJ1-2|NA|once
CASSEEIRDGYTF
TGTGCCAGCAGTGAAGAGATCAGGGATGGCTACACCTTC